These 23 T cell receptor beta chains originate from one sample sequenced in a study of T cell repertoires in cytomegalovirus infection. TCRdb re-analysed the reads in MiXCR, keeping a single row per CDR3 protein. The sample has 150,000 to 200,000 distinct CDR3 sequences; about 30% are singletons. Specimen: PBMCs. These receptors all stem from a human donor in good health (CMV status not recorded). Some clones in this sample may be carry-over from other donors' samples.

This clonotype was recorded a few times. This sequence joins TRBV20-1 and TRBJ2-1; 9 bases map to TRBD2. The junction had 9 bases not matched to a gene; V was cut back by 6 bases and J by 0 bases. The germline V gene encodes CDR1 DFQATT and CDR2 SNEGSKA (reference sequence). This CDR3 is 16 amino acids long. Here the CDR3 reads CSAPGTSWGSYNEQFF. In nucleotides, the CDR3 is TGCAGTGCCCCTGGGACTAGCTGGGGCTCCTACAATGAGCAGTTCTTC.

This clonotype was recorded a few times. This chain links TRBV6-2 or TRBV6-3 with TRBJ2-2, with TRBD1 identical over 7 bases. Germline V gene sequence: CDR1 MNHEY, CDR2 SVGEGT. The J segment lost 3 bases and the V segment lost 4 bases, leaving 5 bases of the junction unmatched. The CDR3 is made up of 15 amino acids. The CDR3 nucleotides read TGTGCCAGCAGTTCGACAGGGATATACACCGGGGAGCTGTTTTTT. Translating gives CASSSTGIYTGELFF.

CDR3 nucleotide sequence: TGTGCCAGCAGCTTGGCCGGGATTTCAAGCTCCTACAATGAGCAGTTCTTC. Protein: CASSLAGISSSYNEQFF. The chain uses TRBV5-6 and TRBJ2-1, with TRBD2 as a possible D gene (5 bases). CDR1 SGHDT and CDR2 YYEEEE come from the germline V gene. There are 17 residues in the CDR3. V was cut by 0 bases and J by 0 bases, with 13 bases left in between.

This clonotype has more than one count but fewer than ten. This chain joins TRBV7-2 and TRBJ2-7; no definite D call. This CDR3 spans 13 amino acids. Between the trimmed V and J ends, which lost 5 bases and 3 bases, there was a span of 11 bases. Germline CDR1 SGHTA, CDR2 FQGNSA. CDR3 sequence: CASSGSSFYEQYF. The CDR3 DNA reads TGTGCCAGCAGCGGCAGCAGCTTCTACGAGCAGTACTTC.

The chain uses TRBV7-4 and TRBJ1-5, with no clear D. Trimming took 5 bases from V and 0 from J, leaving 8 bases between them. Germline V lookup: CDR1 SGHVT, CDR2 SQSDAQ. This CDR3 spans 14 amino acids. CDR3 sequence reads: CASSAIGSNQPQHF. CDR3 nucleotide sequence: TGTGCCAGCAGCGCTATAGGTAGCAATCAGCCCCAGCATTTT.

V and J are TRBV7-6 and TRBJ2-7; 7 positions agree with TRBD2. With 3 bases clipped from V and 4 bases from J, the junction kept 9 bases outside the gene matches. CDR1 is SGHVS and CDR2 is FNYEAQ in the germline V gene. The CDR3 runs to 15 residues. CDR3 coding DNA: TGTGCCAGCAGCTTTCTTAGCGGGCCCCTTTACGAGCAGTACTTC. Protein sequence: CASSFLSGPLYEQYF.

This rearrangement joins TRBV27 to TRBJ2-7, with D tentatively TRBD1 or TRBD2 (5 bases each). Trimming stripped 4 bases from V and 6 bases from J, with 10 bases between. The CDR3 contains 12 residues. Germline values: CDR1 MNHEY, CDR2 SMNVEV (reference sequence). The DNA of the CDR3 is TGTGCCAGCAGTTCTGGGACCCGCGAGCAGTACTTC. Its protein is CASSSGTREQYF.

Only a few counts were recorded for this clonotype. V is TRBV10-3 and J is TRBJ1-1; possible D gene TRBD1, 6 bases. CDR1 is ENHRY and CDR2 is SYGVKD in the germline V gene. V lost 5 bases and J lost 1, with 11 bases in between. The CDR3 runs to 14 residues. CDR3 nucleotides: TGTGCCATCAGTCGACAGGTGGGGAACACTGAAGCTTTCTTT. As protein: CAISRQVGNTEAFF.

This clonotype has only a few counts. J is TRBJ2-1 and V is TRBV3-1; a weak D match, TRBD1 (5 bases). The CDR3 contains 12 residues. The V gene's germline CDR1 is LGHDT and CDR2 YNNKEL (reference sequence). V was shortened by 7 bases and J by 8 bases, with 12 bases between the two germline ends. The CDR3 sequence is CASTSVGDEQFF. The CDR3 nucleotides are TGTGCCAGCACCTCCGTAGGGGATGAGCAGTTCTTC.

V usage is TRBV2 and J usage is TRBJ2-7; D is unclear. Germline V lookup: CDR1 SNHLY, CDR2 FYNNEI. Trimming took 4 bases from V and 2 from J, leaving 6 bases between them. The CDR3 covers 12 residues. The CDR3 region is CASSATPYEQYF. In DNA, the CDR3 is TGTGCCAGCAGTGCCACCCCCTACGAGCAGTACTTC.

V usage is TRBV9 and J usage is TRBJ1-6; D uncertain. Per the germline V gene, CDR1 is SGDLS and CDR2 is YYNGEE. Trimming removed 2 bases from V and 7 bases from J, with 10 bases in between. CDR3 size: 14 residues. The CDR3 region is CASSVGSENSPLHF. Written as DNA, the CDR3 is TGTGCCAGCAGCGTGGGCAGTGAAAATTCACCCCTCCACTTT.

This chain joins TRBV10-2 and TRBJ1-5; perhaps TRBD1 as D (5 bases). Trimming shortened V by 6 bases and J by 4 bases, and 16 bases separated the two germline ends. Germline V gene lookup returns CDR1 WSHSY and CDR2 SAAADI. The CDR3 has 15 amino acids. The DNA for the CDR3 is TGCGCCAGCAGCGGGGCGCCTAGTTGGAATCAGCCCCAGCATTTT. Translated, it gives CASSGAPSWNQPQHF.

This clonotype was recorded a few times. The chain couples TRBV7-2 to TRBJ2-7; possibly TRBD1 for D (5 bases). Germline-derived CDR1 and CDR2 are SGHTA and FQGNSA. This CDR3 region has 14 residues. Deletions cut 2 bases from V and 3 bases from J, with 11 bases between. The CDR3 reads CASSLSPGIYEQYF. In nucleotides, the CDR3 is TGTGCCAGCAGCTTATCGCCAGGGATCTACGAGCAGTACTTC.

The chain uses TRBV11-2 and TRBJ1-1; D unresolved. The CDR3 runs to 13 residues. Germline V gives CDR1 SGHAT, CDR2 FQNNGV. Trimming removed 1 base from V and 10 bases from J, with 13 bases in between. The DNA of the CDR3 is TGTGCCAGCAGCTTAGGTAGCGGGTTTGGAGCTTTCTTT. Translated, it gives CASSLGSGFGAFF.

CDR3 in DNA: TGCAGTGCTAGAGCAGGGGGAAGCAATCAGCCCCAGCATTTT. The encoded protein is CSARAGGSNQPQHF. The chain links TRBV20-1 to TRBJ1-5; 7 nucleotides match TRBD1. The CDR3 has 14 residues. Germline CDR1 reads DFQATT; CDR2 reads SNEGSKA (reference sequence). V shed 1 base and J 1 base; nucleotides not matched to a gene: 1.

This clonotype was counted many times. The chain combines TRBV12-3 or TRBV12-4 with TRBJ1-1; no clear D gene. Trimming removed 3 bases from V and 2 bases from J, with 4 bases in between. This CDR3 has 12 amino acids. The CDR3 DNA follows: TGTGCCAGCAGTTTCGGAAACACTGAAGCTTTCTTT. Amino acid sequence: CASSFGNTEAFF.

This clonotype was counted only a few times. V is TRBV7-1 and J is TRBJ2-3; either TRBD1 or TRBD2 may supply D (5 bases each). TRBV7-1 belongs to the ORF category, with a function that is uncertain. This CDR3 comprises 13 residues. Trimming shortened V by 5 bases and J by 4 bases, and 10 bases separated the two germline ends. DNA of the CDR3: TGTGCCAGCAGCCCCCGGGGCTCAGATACGCAGTATTTT. It yields the protein CASSPRGSDTQYF.

The gene calls are TRBV20-1 and TRBJ1-4; the match to TRBD1 covers 7 bases. CDR1 is DFQATT and CDR2 is SNEGSKA in the germline V gene (reference sequence). CDR3 length equals 13 residues. V dropped 5 bases and J dropped 3; count of bases not matched to a gene: 3. The CDR3 nucleotides are TGCAGTGCTCCCGGACAGGCTAATGAAAAACTGTTTTTT. This codes for CSAPGQANEKLFF.

The V gene is TRBV12-3 or TRBV12-4, the J gene TRBJ2-7; D is unclear. V was pared by 3 bases and J by 3 bases, with 9 bases between. CDR3 length: 13 residues. CDR3 amino acids: CASSFNDGYEQYF. CDR3 bases: TGTGCCAGCAGTTTTAATGACGGCTACGAGCAGTACTTC.

V is TRBV5-1 and J is TRBJ1-1; 7 nucleotides agree with TRBD1. V shed 4 bases, J shed 2 bases, and the junction held 8 bases outside the gene matches. The V gene's germline CDR1 is SGHRS and CDR2 YFSETQ. The CDR3 extends over 15 amino acids. CDR3 protein: CASSPNRGENTEAFF. The CDR3 DNA reads as TGCGCCAGCAGCCCGAACAGGGGAGAAAACACTGAAGCTTTCTTT.

This rearrangement joins TRBV29-1 to TRBJ2-1, with 12 positions matching TRBD1. The CDR3 runs 17 residues. The V and J ends lost 4 bases and 8 bases, in that order; junction bases with no gene match: 15. Germline CDR1 reads SQVTM; CDR2 reads ANQGSEA. The CDR3 DNA follows: TGCAGCGTTGGGCCCCTGTTTAGCCGGGACAGGGGGCATGAGCAGTTCTTC. Protein product: CSVGPLFSRDRGHEQFF.

This clonotype was seen more than once but under ten times. The chain employs TRBV14 and TRBJ1-5; 8 bases match TRBD1. The germline gives CDR1 SGHDN, CDR2 FVKESK. This CDR3 contains 19 residues. V gave up 4 bases and J gave up 0 bases; unmatched junction bases: 14. The CDR3 nucleotides read TGTGCCAGCAGCCTAGGGACAGGTGGGGGGTTCTATAGCAATCAGCCCCAGCATTTT. The encoded protein is CASSLGTGGGFYSNQPQHF.

The chain combines TRBV20-1 with TRBJ2-3; 7 bases match TRBD2. Germline loops: CDR1 DFQATT, CDR2 SNEGSKA (reference sequence). The ends lost 2 bases at V and 4 bases at J; junction bases unmatched: 12. The CDR3 length is 16 residues. The CDR3 reads CSARSLGAGEADTQYF. The CDR3 DNA sequence: TGCAGTGCTAGATCCCTTGGGGCGGGGGAAGCAGATACGCAGTATTTT.